One sample yielded the 8 T cell receptor beta chains listed below, sequenced in a study of blood T cells in healthy people across ages. Combining a sample-barcoded 5' primer with a J-beta primer mix, a second PCR ran for about 6 to 11 cycles. Via MiXCR, TCRdb re-called the 5' RACE reads, giving one row per CDR3 protein. The sample includes 1.5 million to 1.8 million distinct CDR3 sequences, roughly two fifths of them seen just once. The sequenced sample consisted of blood. The receptors derive from a woman younger than 35 in good health.

This clonotype appeared a single time. The J gene is TRBJ2-1, the V gene TRBV7-8; tentatively, D is TRBD1 or TRBD2 (5 bases each). The end of the DNA fits TRBJ2-7 better, so the J call may be wrong. The germline CDR1 and CDR2 sequences are SGHVS and FQNEAQ. The CDR3 runs to 16 residues. This CDR3 is CASSRPRGSFYNEQYF. In DNA form, the CDR3 reads TGTGCCAGCAGCAGACCACGGGGCTCCTTTTACAATGAGCAGTACTTC.

The chain recombines TRBV6-6 with TRBJ1-5; D is possibly TRBD1 (5 bases). V dropped 4 bases and J dropped 6 bases, with 10 bases sitting between them. The germline CDR1 and CDR2 sequences are MNHNY and SVGAGI (reference sequence). The CDR3 spans 13 residues. The CDR3 sequence is CASSSMDTQPQHF. The DNA for the CDR3 is TGTGCCAGCAGTTCCATGGACACTCAGCCCCAGCATTTT.

This clonotype turned up a few times. The chain employs TRBV7-8 and TRBJ2-1; 11 nucleotides agree with TRBD2. J lost 6 bases, V lost 5 bases, and 6 bases had no gene match. The CDR3 extends over 15 amino acids. Germline CDR1 and CDR2: SGHVS and FQNEAQ. Written as DNA, the CDR3 is TGTGCCAGCAGCAGTAGCGGGAGGGCTGGCAATGAGCAGTTCTTC. As protein: CASSSSGRAGNEQFF.

This clonotype was found a few times. V is TRBV27 and J is TRBJ1-4; perhaps TRBD1 as D (5 bases). CDR3 length: 15 residues. V shed 3 bases and J shed 6 bases, with 14 bases lying between them. CDR1 MNHEY and CDR2 SMNVEV come from the germline V gene (reference sequence). Here the CDR3 DNA reads TGTGCCAGCAGTTTGTCTGGGGCCCCACATGAAAAACTGTTTTTT. As protein: CASSLSGAPHEKLFF.

V is TRBV12-3 or TRBV12-4 and J is TRBJ2-7; D perhaps matches TRBD1 (6 bases). Trimming removed 3 bases at V and 1 base at J, with 13 bases between. The CDR3 sequence is 15 residues long. CDR3 protein: CASSFVSGASYEQYF. CDR3 nucleotides: TGTGCCAGCAGTTTTGTTTCAGGGGCATCCTACGAGCAGTACTTC.

This sequence joins TRBV4-2 and TRBJ1-2; TRBD1 aligns across 7 bases. The junction had 10 bases not matched to a gene; V was cut back by 4 bases and J by 2 bases. The CDR3 spans 16 residues. Looked up from germline, CDR1 is LGHNA and CDR2 is YNFKEQ. The CDR3: CASSPSGAGGNYGYTF. In DNA form, the CDR3 reads TGTGCCAGCAGCCCCAGCGGAGCAGGGGGAAACTATGGCTACACCTTC.

The chain employs TRBV6-5 and TRBJ2-3; TRBD1 might be the D (5 bases). V lost 2 bases and J lost 4, with 22 bases in between. The CDR3 spans 18 residues. Germline CDR1 MNHEY, CDR2 SVGAGI. The CDR3 loop reads CASSYLRLGRVNPDTQYF. For the CDR3, the DNA is TGTGCCAGCAGTTACCTTAGGCTCGGCAGGGTAAATCCAGATACGCAGTATTTT.

The chain combines TRBV7-9 with TRBJ1-1, with D perhaps matching TRBD1 (5 bases). V gave up 7 bases and J gave up 3 bases, with 12 bases separating them. The germline V gene encodes CDR1 SEHNR and CDR2 FQNEAQ (reference sequence). The length of the CDR3 is 13 residues. CDR3 nucleotide sequence: TGTGCCAGCATTCACCCGGGGGACACTGAAGCTTTCTTT. Its translation: CASIHPGDTEAFF.